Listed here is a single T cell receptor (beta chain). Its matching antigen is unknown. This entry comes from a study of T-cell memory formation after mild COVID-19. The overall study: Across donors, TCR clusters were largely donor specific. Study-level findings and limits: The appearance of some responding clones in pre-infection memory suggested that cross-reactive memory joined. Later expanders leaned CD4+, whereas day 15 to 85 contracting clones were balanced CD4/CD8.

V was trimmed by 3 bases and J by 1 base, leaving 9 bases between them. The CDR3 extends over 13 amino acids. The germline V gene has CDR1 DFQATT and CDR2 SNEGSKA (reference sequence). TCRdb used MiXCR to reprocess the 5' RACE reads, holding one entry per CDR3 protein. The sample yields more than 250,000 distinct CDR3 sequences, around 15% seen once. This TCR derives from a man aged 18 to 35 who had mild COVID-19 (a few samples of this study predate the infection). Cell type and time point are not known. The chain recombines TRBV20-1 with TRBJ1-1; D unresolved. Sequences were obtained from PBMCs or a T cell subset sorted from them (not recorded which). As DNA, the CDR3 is TGCAGTGCTAGGACCTTGGGGAACACTGAAGCTTTCTTT. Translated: CSARTLGNTEAFF.